These 25 T cell receptor beta chains were sequenced from one sample in a study of sequential checkpoint blockade in melanoma. TCRdb keeps only in-frame clones here, not all; method: immunoSEQ multiplex PCR. The table lists some 40,000 clones, roughly a third of them singletons, with 1.6% in the top ten. Treatment in this sample: randomized to nivolumab then ipilimumab (arm A) or the reverse (arm B). The sequencing used tumor tissue (inferred from file names), collected from a patient given nivolumab and ipilimumab in sequence. The receptors originated from a human donor with melanoma.

V usage is TRBV19 and J usage is TRBJ2-1; D is perhaps TRBD2 (7 bases). Looked up from germline, CDR1 is LNHDA and CDR2 is SQIVND (reference sequence). The CDR3 contains 15 residues. Between the trimmed V and J ends, which lost 2 bases and 5 bases, there was a span of 13 bases. The CDR3 DNA follows: TGTGCCAGTAGTATATTCGGGGGGCCTAACAATGAGCAGTTCTTC. Translation gives CASSIFGGPNNEQFF.

This rearrangement joins TRBV7-2 to TRBJ1-5; D unclear. Germline CDR1 reads SGHTA; CDR2 reads FQGNSA. Deletions cut 4 bases from V and 0 bases from J, with 4 bases between. There are 13 residues in the CDR3. The chain's CDR3 is CASSSYSNQPQHF. The CDR3 nucleotides read TGTGCCAGCAGCTCGTATAGCAATCAGCCCCAGCATTTT.

This clone was observed a single time. This chain connects TRBV10-2 to TRBJ2-5; D is undetermined. The CDR3 runs 17 residues. Trimming took 6 bases from V and 3 from J, leaving 23 bases between them. Germline assignment: CDR1 WSHSY and CDR2 SAAADI. The CDR3 reads CASRDAPSLRCKETQYF. The CDR3 coding sequence is TGCGCCAGCAGGGATGCCCCGAGCCTCAGATGCAAAGAGACCCAGTACTTC.

The genes are TRBV30 and TRBJ2-3; 8 bases line up with TRBD2. CDR1 and CDR2 from the germline V gene are GTSNPN and SVGIG (reference sequence). The CDR3 covers 15 residues. J lost 0 bases, V lost 4 bases, and 6 bases had no gene match. The DNA of the CDR3 is TGTGCCTGGACGCGGGGGGCCTCTAGCACAGATACGCAGTATTTT. Its protein is CAWTRGASSTDTQYF.

This clone has just one count. The chain carries TRBV19 and TRBJ2-3; unclear D gene. The CDR3 runs 15 residues. CDR1 is LNHDA, CDR2 SQIVND, per germline (reference sequence). Trimming pared 7 bases from V and 0 bases from J, leaving 14 bases between. The CDR3 DNA reads as TGTGCCAGTACCCTGATGGGTTTAAGCACAGATACGCAGTATTTT. It specifies CASTLMGLSTDTQYF. Variable domain in full (rest from reference TRBV19 and TRBJ2-3): DGGITQSPKYLFRKEGQNVTLSCEQNLNHDAMYWYRQDPGQGLRLIYYSQIVNDFQKGDIAEGYSVSREKKESFPLTVTSAQKNPTAFYLCASTLMGLSTDTQYFGPGTRLTVL.

This clone was observed many times. An end of the junction does not agree with germline; a read error may underlie this. The gene calls are TRBV6-8 and TRBJ1-1; D may be TRBD1 (5 bases). This CDR3 has 15 amino acids. Germline V gene sequence: CDR1 MNHGY, CDR2 SAAAGT. For the CDR3, the DNA is TGTGCCAGCAGTGACTCGCCGGCAGGAGGGACTCCAGCTTTCTTT. Protein: CASSDSPAGGTPAFF.

The chain combines TRBV12-5 with TRBJ2-1; weak D call: TRBD2 (5 bases). Trimming left V 3 bases short and J 6 bases short, with 12 bases between. CDR1 is LGHNT, CDR2 FRNRAP, per germline. This CDR3 is 14 amino acids long. Here the CDR3 reads CASGLGWSGNEQFF. The CDR3 DNA reads as TGTGCTAGTGGTTTAGGTTGGAGCGGCAATGAGCAGTTCTTC.

This clone was detected only a few times. The chain combines TRBV11-3 with TRBJ2-2; 7 bases map to TRBD2. CDR1 is SGHNT and CDR2 is YENEEA in the germline V gene. The CDR3 extends over 14 amino acids. V shed 4 bases, J shed 1 base, and the junction held 0 bases outside the gene matches. The CDR3 reads CASSSSGNTGELFF. CDR3 coding DNA: TGTGCCAGCAGCTCTAGCGGGAACACCGGGGAGCTGTTTTTT. Drawing the rest from reference TRBV11-3 and TRBJ2-2, the complete variable domain is EAGVVQSPRYKIIEKKQPVAFWCNPISGHNTLYWYLQNLGQGPELLIRYENEEAVDDSQLPKDRFSAERLKGVDSTLKIQPAELGDSAVYLCASSSSGNTGELFFGEGSRLTVL.

This clone was seen once. The chain joins TRBV19 to TRBJ2-1, with 10 bases identical to TRBD2. V gave up 5 bases and J gave up 9 bases; unmatched junction bases: 7. The germline gives CDR1 LNHDA, CDR2 SQIVND (reference sequence). The CDR3 covers 14 residues. The CDR3 sequence is CASSGLAGVGEQFF. The CDR3 DNA reads as TGTGCCAGTAGTGGGCTAGCGGGAGTTGGTGAGCAGTTCTTC. The whole variable domain, filled in from reference TRBV19 and TRBJ2-1, reads DGGITQSPKYLFRKEGQNVTLSCEQNLNHDAMYWYRQDPGQGLRLIYYSQIVNDFQKGDIAEGYSVSREKKESFPLTVTSAQKNPTAFYLCASSGLAGVGEQFFGPGTRLTVL.

V and J are TRBV19 and TRBJ1-1; D call uncertain. Trimming left V 1 base short and J 7 bases short, with 7 bases between. Germline CDR1 and CDR2: LNHDA and SQIVND (reference sequence). This CDR3 spans 12 amino acids. The CDR3 sequence: CASSIGEVEAFF. The CDR3 coding sequence is TGTGCCAGTAGTATAGGGGAGGTTGAAGCTTTCTTT.

The rearrangement joins TRBV28 to TRBJ2-7; maybe TRBD2 (6 bases). CDR3 length: 14 amino acids. Germline V CDR1 and CDR2: MDHEN, SYDVKM. V shed 4 bases and J shed 6 bases, with 16 bases lying between them. This chain's CDR3 is CASSSRQPGGEQYF. The DNA for the CDR3 is TGTGCCAGCAGTTCTCGACAGCCCGGGGGCGAGCAGTACTTC.

The table lists this clone with a few counts. The chain combines TRBV6-8 with TRBJ2-5; D could derive from TRBD1 or TRBD2 (6 bases each). Germline V gene sequence: CDR1 MNHGY, CDR2 SAAAGT. V was pared by 8 bases and J by 1 base, with 20 bases between. This CDR3 is built from 16 residues. CDR3 sequence: CASGGPFLPPQETQYF. DNA for the CDR3: TGTGCCAGCGGGGGGCCATTCCTTCCGCCCCAAGAGACCCAGTACTTC.

This clone was detected ten times or more. This chain joins TRBV11-3 and TRBJ1-3; D might be TRBD1 (5 bases). The V gene lost 5 bases and the J gene lost 1 base, with 9 bases spanning the gap. Germline V gene lookup returns CDR1 SGHNT and CDR2 YENEEA. The CDR3 totals 14 residues. The CDR3 nucleotides are TGTGCCAGCAGCCCGGGGACGTCTGGAAACACCATATATTTT. Its protein product is CASSPGTSGNTIYF. Full variable domain (remainder filled in from reference TRBV11-3 and TRBJ1-3): EAGVVQSPRYKIIEKKQPVAFWCNPISGHNTLYWYLQNLGQGPELLIRYENEEAVDDSQLPKDRFSAERLKGVDSTLKIQPAELGDSAVYLCASSPGTSGNTIYFGEGSWLTVV.

CDR3 sequence reads: CASSLLDRTYGYTF. In DNA, the CDR3 is TGTGCCAGCAGTTTACTGGACAGAACTTATGGCTACACCTTC. The V gene is TRBV28, the J gene TRBJ1-2, with TRBD1 as a possible D gene (6 bases). Germline CDR1 is MDHEN and CDR2 is SYDVKM. The CDR3 totals 14 residues. Trimming shortened V by 2 bases and J by 5 bases, and 12 bases separated the two germline ends.

The chain recombines TRBV5-1 with TRBJ1-5, with D possibly being TRBD1 (6 bases). The CDR3 is made up of 17 amino acids. Trimming removed 1 base from V and 4 bases from J, with 18 bases in between. Germline loops: CDR1 SGHRS, CDR2 YFSETQ. CDR3 DNA: TGCGCCAGCAGCTTGAGGCCAGGGGCCCTAATAAATCAGCCCCAGCATTTT. Protein product: CASSLRPGALINQPQHF.

The chain combines TRBV19 with TRBJ1-2; D is ambiguous. V was cut by 3 bases and J by 6 bases, with 14 bases left in between. Germline CDR1 LNHDA, CDR2 SQIVND (reference sequence). The CDR3 has 14 residues. The CDR3 protein is CASSINRVWNGYTF. The CDR3 DNA reads as TGTGCCAGTAGTATTAATAGGGTTTGGAATGGCTACACCTTC.

This clone was counted between two and nine times. The chain employs TRBV27 and TRBJ1-2; D not resolved. The germline V and J ends were trimmed by 4 bases and 4 bases, with 10 bases remaining between them. The CDR3 has 13 amino acids. Germline V gene data show CDR1 as MNHEY and CDR2 as SMNVEV (reference sequence). CDR3 amino acids: CASSYNPPYGYTF. In DNA, the CDR3 is TGTGCCAGCAGTTATAATCCTCCCTATGGCTACACCTTC.

This clone was seen only a few times. V gene TRBV30 combines with J gene TRBJ1-5; unclear D gene. The V gene's germline CDR1 is GTSNPN and CDR2 SVGIG (reference sequence). The V end lost 3 bases, the J end lost 0 bases, and 12 bases lay between the germline ends. The CDR3 spans 15 residues. The CDR3 spells CAWSGMSYSNQPQHF. Written as DNA, the CDR3 is TGTGCCTGGAGCGGAATGTCCTATAGCAATCAGCCCCAGCATTTT.

As DNA, the CDR3 is TGCGCCAGCAGTTCGCAGGCAGCCACCTACGAGCAGTACTTC. Amino acids: CASSSQAATYEQYF. This chain uses TRBV5-1 with TRBJ2-7; no firm D call. This CDR3 contains 14 residues. The V gene lost 5 bases and the J gene lost 2 bases, with 14 bases spanning the gap. CDR1 is SGHRS and CDR2 is YFSETQ in the germline V gene.

DNA for the CDR3: TGTGCCAGCAGTTTCCCCCCCGTCGACGAGCAGTACTTC. Amino acids: CASSFPPVDEQYF. The rearrangement uses TRBV28 and TRBJ2-7; D unresolved. The CDR3 spans 13 residues. Trimming took off 3 bases at V and 5 bases at J, with 11 bases between the two ends. Per the germline V gene, CDR1 is MDHEN and CDR2 is SYDVKM.

A few counts support this clone. A read error may account for a junction end that differs from germline. The V gene is TRBV2, the J gene TRBJ2-1; 12 nucleotides line up with TRBD2. Germline values: CDR1 SNHLY, CDR2 FYNNEI. This CDR3 has 15 amino acids. The CDR3 is CASSQASGGAYEQFF. CDR3 coding DNA: TGTGCCAGCAGTCAAGCTAGCGGGGGGGCGTATGAGCAGTTCTTC.

The CDR3 DNA follows: TGCGCCAGCAGCGGGCAGGGGCGGGGTGAGGATGAGCAGTTCTTC. Amino acids: CASSGQGRGEDEQFF. The genes are TRBV5-1 and TRBJ2-1, with D perhaps assigned TRBD1 or TRBD2 (6 bases each). The germline V gene has CDR1 SGHRS and CDR2 YFSETQ. Trimming stripped 4 bases from V and 8 bases from J, with 19 bases between. The CDR3 is 15 amino acids.

The V gene is TRBV10-2, the J gene TRBJ1-5; D is uncertain. Trimming took 3 bases from V and 0 from J, leaving 6 bases between them. The germline CDR1 and CDR2 sequences are WSHSY and SAAADI. The CDR3 has 14 residues. The CDR3 loop is CASSDSYSNQPQHF. CDR3 sequence (DNA): TGCGCCAGCAGTGACAGCTATAGCAATCAGCCCCAGCATTTT.

V usage is TRBV15 and J usage is TRBJ2-1; no firm D call. This CDR3 contains 14 residues. From germline, CDR1 is LNHNV and CDR2 YYDKDF (reference sequence). The ends were cut back, 3 bases at V and 9 bases at J, with 15 bases in the middle. The CDR3 is CATSRPSPVAEQFF. The DNA of the CDR3 is TGTGCCACCAGCAGGCCCTCCCCCGTCGCTGAGCAGTTCTTC.

In this sample, this clone turned up a few times. The genes are TRBV11-3 and TRBJ1-4; D is possibly TRBD1 (6 bases). The CDR3 consists of 15 residues. V lost 0 bases and J 4 bases, leaving 9 bases between the germline ends. The germline CDR1 and CDR2 sequences are SGHNT and YENEEA. The CDR3 sequence: CASSLETGINEKLFF. The CDR3 bases are TGTGCCAGCAGCTTAGAAACAGGGATTAATGAAAAACTGTTTTTT. Variable domain in full (rest from reference TRBV11-3 and TRBJ1-4): EAGVVQSPRYKIIEKKQPVAFWCNPISGHNTLYWYLQNLGQGPELLIRYENEEAVDDSQLPKDRFSAERLKGVDSTLKIQPAELGDSAVYLCASSLETGINEKLFFGSGTQLSVL.